The rows below give T cell receptor beta chains drawn from one sample of a study of OX40 agonist ivuxolimab in advanced cancers. Assay: immunoSEQ multiplex PCR; the TCRdb copy retains only in-frame clones and omits some. This sample has more than 85,000 clones, with 91% found just once. Here the sequenced sample was CD4+ or CD8+ T cells sorted from blood, taken in a trial of the OX40 agonist ivuxolimab. The receptors were gathered from an adult with an advanced solid tumor such as melanoma, head and neck, liver or kidney cancer. The CDR3 runs from the conserved cysteine through the conserved F or W. D genes are given only for firm matches. Clone size appears in some rows only: once, few, many, or a class for an expanded clone.

d_call | j_call | clone_size | v_call | cdr3_nt | cdr3_aa
. | TRBJ1-1 | . | TRBV4-1 | TGCGCCAGCAGCCACCACGGCAACACTGAAGCTTTCTTT | CASSHHGNTEAFF
. | TRBJ2-4 | . | TRBV4-2 | TGTGCCAGCAGCCAAAATCAGGGTACGAACATTCAGTACTTC | CASSQNQGTNIQYF
. | TRBJ2-5 | . | TRBV13 | TGTGCCAGCAGCTTGCCTGGGGTCGAGACCCAGTACTTC | CASSLPGVETQYF
TRBD2 | TRBJ2-1 | . | TRBV2 | TGTGCCAGCAGAGGGACTAGCGGGAGCTCCTACAATGAGCAGTTCTTC | CASRGTSGSSYNEQFF
TRBD2 | TRBJ2-2 | . | TRBV15 | TGTGCCACCAGCTTTAGACTAGCGGGAGTCGTCGGGGAGCTGTTTTTT | CATSFRLAGVVGELFF
. | TRBJ2-7 | once | TRBV18 | TGTGCCAGCTCACCAAGGATTAGCTACGAGCAGTACTTC | CASSPRISYEQYF
TRBD2 | TRBJ2-3 | . | TRBV7-8 | TGTGCCAGCAGCGGGGGGAGCACAGCGGGAGTTGTTACGCAGTATTTT | CASSGGSTAGVVTQYF
TRBD1 | TRBJ1-2 | . | TRBV5-6 | TGTGCCAGCAGCCTGGACAGGGGGAACTATGGCTACACCTTC | CASSLDRGNYGYTF
. | TRBJ1-4 | once | TRBV7-2 | TGTGCCAGCAGCCACCAAAGGGGGGGCGGTGAAAAACTGTTTTTT | CASSHQRGGGEKLFF
. | TRBJ2-7 | . | TRBV5-5 | TGTGCCAGCAGCTTGGTGGCAGCCTTGGAGCAGTACTTC | CASSLVAALEQYF
. | TRBJ2-5 | . | TRBV2 | TGTGCCAGCAGCCGGGAGCCAACCTCGGGGGAGACCCAGTACTTC | CASSREPTSGETQYF
. | TRBJ1-1 | . | TRBV30 | TGTGCCTGGAGTGTGTCCGGACAGATCACTGAAGCTTTCTTT | CAWSVSGQITEAFF
TRBD1 | TRBJ1-3 | once | TRBV19 | TGTGCCAGTAGTGCCACGGACAGGGCGGGATCTGGAAACACCATATATTTT | CASSATDRAGSGNTIYF
. | TRBJ2-5 | . | TRBV19 | TGTGCCAGTGGCCGAGAGACCCAGTACTTC | CASGRETQYF
. | TRBJ1-6 | . | TRBV30 | TGTGCCTGGAGTGTACTACAGGGAAATAATTCACCCCTCCACTTT | CAWSVLQGNNSPLHF
TRBD2 | TRBJ2-1 | . | TRBV5-1 | TGCGCCAGCAGCTTGAGCGGGGGCTCCTACAATGAGCAGTTCTTC | CASSLSGGSYNEQFF
. | TRBJ1-2 | . | TRBV6-5 | TGTGCCAGCAGGTCCGCGGGGGCCGGGTGGTATCGCTACACCTTC | CASRSAGAGWYRYTF
TRBD1 | TRBJ2-7 | . | TRBV6-6 | TGTGCCAGCTGCAACGTCGGGACAGGACTTAACTACGAGCAGTACTTC | CASCNVGTGLNYEQYF
. | TRBJ2-7 | . | TRBV6-6 | TGTGCCAGCGAGGGGCGGACTACTCACTACGAGCAGTACTTC | CASEGRTTHYEQYF
TRBD1 | TRBJ1-1 | . | TRBV7-9 | TGTGCCAGCAGCTCAAGGACAGGAACCAACACTGAAGCTTTCTTT | CASSSRTGTNTEAFF
TRBD1 | TRBJ1-5 | . | TRBV28 | TGTGCCAGCAGTTTGTCTAGGGGGCGGAGGTCCCAGCATTTT | CASSLSRGRRSQHF
. | TRBJ1-4 | . | TRBV2 | TGTGCCAGCAGAACAGGCTATAATGAAAAACTGTTTTTT | CASRTGYNEKLFF
TRBD1 | TRBJ2-7 | . | TRBV11-2 | TGTGCCAGCAGCTTTCTCCCGTGGAACTTAGGGACAGGGGACTACGAGCAGTACTTC | CASSFLPWNLGTGDYEQYF
. | TRBJ1-1 | . | TRBV19 | TGTGCCACGCTGAGGGCTTTCTTT | CATLRAFF
TRBD2 | TRBJ2-1 | . | TRBV28 | TGTGCCAGCAGTTTAAGGACTAGCGGGAGGACCTACAATGAGCAGTTCTTC | CASSLRTSGRTYNEQFF
. | TRBJ2-7 | . | TRBV4-2 | TGTGCCAGCAGCCCGGGGGCTGGTCGGAGAGACAGCTACGAGCAGTACTTC | CASSPGAGRRDSYEQYF
TRBD2 | TRBJ2-5 | . | TRBV11-1 | TGTGCCAGCAAGTTGGGACTAGCGGGAGTTGGCCAAGAGACCCAGTACTTC | CASKLGLAGVGQETQYF
. | TRBJ2-1 | . | TRBV7-9 | TGTGCCAGCAGCCAGCCTAGGTTGGGTCGCGGTGGCTCCTACAATGAGCAGTTCTTC | CASSQPRLGRGGSYNEQFF
. | TRBJ1-5 | . | TRBV2 | TGTGCCAGCGGGATGGGGAAAAGCAATCAGCCCCAGCATTTT | CASGMGKSNQPQHF
. | TRBJ1-1 | . | TRBV5-1 | TGCGCCAGCAGCTTGGAATTATCGGGGGCTGAAGCTTTCTTT | CASSLELSGAEAFF
. | TRBJ1-1 | . | TRBV10-3 | TGTGCCATCAGTGAGTCGGGGACGCCCTCTGCGGCTTTCTTT | CAISESGTPSAAFF
. | TRBJ2-2 | few | TRBV7-9 | TGTGCCAGCAGCTTGTTCGGGGATAACACCGGGGAGCTGTTTTTT | CASSLFGDNTGELFF
. | TRBJ2-1 | . | TRBV7-2 | TGTGCCAGCAGCTTAGGTGGCCTAGTTGGTCGAAATGAGCAGTTCTTC | CASSLGGLVGRNEQFF
. | TRBJ2-2 | once | TRBV18 | TGTGCCAGCTCACCAGGGGGCAACACCGGGGAGCTGTTTTTT | CASSPGGNTGELFF
. | TRBJ2-2 | once | TRBV28 | TGTGCCAGCAGTTCTCACCGTAGCGCTAACACCGGGGAGCTGTTTTTT | CASSSHRSANTGELFF
. | TRBJ1-2 | . | TRBV28 | TGTGCCAGCAGTAATACTAACTATGGCTACACCTTC | CASSNTNYGYTF
. | TRBJ2-1 | . | TRBV28 | TGTGCCAGCAGGGGGGCGGGGAGCACCTACAATGAGCAGTTCTTC | CASRGAGSTYNEQFF
TRBD1 | TRBJ2-3 | once | TRBV5-8 | TGTGCCAGCAGCACACAGGGGTACCGCACAGATACGCAGTATTTT | CASSTQGYRTDTQYF
. | TRBJ2-7 | . | TRBV5-3 | TGTGCCAGAAGCGGGGTAGCGCCAAGCGAGTACGAGCAGTACTTC | CARSGVAPSEYEQYF
TRBD1 | TRBJ2-5 | . | TRBV7-6 | TGTGCCAGCAGCCCAAGGTCAGGGGGCGGTATTGAGACCCAGTACTTC | CASSPRSGGGIETQYF
TRBD1 | TRBJ2-1 | . | TRBV10-1 | TGCGCCAGCAGTGCCCTGGACAGGGATAACAATGAGCAGTTCTTC | CASSALDRDNNEQFF
TRBD1 | TRBJ2-5 | . | TRBV7-9 | TGTGCCAGCAGCTGGGACAGGGGGCAAGAGACCCAGTACTTC | CASSWDRGQETQYF
. | TRBJ2-3 | once | TRBV5-1 | TGCGCCAGCAGCTTCCTAGATACGCAGTATTTT | CASSFLDTQYF
. | TRBJ2-3 | . | TRBV6-5 | TGTGCCAGCAGTTACCTGAAGGTGGGCACAGATACGCAGTATTTT | CASSYLKVGTDTQYF
TRBD1 | TRBJ1-1 | . | TRBV28 | TGTGCCAGCAGTTCCGGACAGGGCTGGGGTGAAGCTTTCTTT | CASSSGQGWGEAFF
. | TRBJ1-5 | . | TRBV6-6 | TGTGCCAGCAGTTATATAGGGGCCAGCAATCAGCCCCAGCATTTT | CASSYIGASNQPQHF
TRBD2 | TRBJ2-7 | . | TRBV2 | TGTGCCAGCCCCCCTGCGGGAGAGACCTACGAGCAGTACTTC | CASPPAGETYEQYF
. | TRBJ2-5 | . | TRBV15 | TGTGCCACCAGCGGCAAAACAGGAGGAGGAGAGACCCAGTACTTC | CATSGKTGGGETQYF
. | TRBJ1-1 | . | TRBV20-1 | TGCAGCCATAGAGGGATCACTGAAGCTTTCTTT | CSHRGITEAFF